Here is one T cell receptor beta chain with its context. Antigen specificity is unknown. At one boundary the junction diverges from the germline segment, which might be a read error. CDR1 and CDR2 from the germline V gene are ENHRY and SYGVKD. The CDR3 has 15 amino acids. Built from TCR beta cDNA, the libraries had unique molecular identifiers in them. TCRdb analysed the PCR reads with MiXCR anew, one entry per CDR3 protein. The table has approximately 630,000 distinct CDR3 sequences, around 60% seen once. This sample was taken from a study of post-analysis software for immune sequencing data. General study points: Patients used five TRBV segments, including TRBV5-6, TRBV5-1 and TRBV20-1, more often than controls.

Sequenced material: blood. This sequence joins TRBV10-3 and TRBJ2-1; the match to TRBD1 covers 9 bases. This clonotype was obtained from a girl aged 2-10 years with multiple sclerosis. CDR3 DNA: TGTGCCATCAGCGGAGACAGGGGGTCCTCCAATGAGCAGTTCTTC. Encoded protein: CAISGDRGSSNEQFF.